The 21 T cell receptor beta chains below come from one sample, sequenced in a study of beta chain features in type 1 diabetes. Expressed TCRB transcripts got sequenced, as all isolated RNA was reverse transcribed. Assay used: immunoSEQ multiplex PCR; TCRdb lists only in-frame clones, some missing. Of tens of thousands of clones listed, 60% to 70% are singletons. What these receptors recognize is not known. Points from the study as a whole: Across all four CD4+ subsets, people with type 1 diabetes showed modestly shorter TCRB CDR3s.

The sequencing input was stem cell memory CD4+ T cells from blood. These receptors were collected from a woman aged 25 to 39 with type 1 diabetes.

The chain uses TRBV5-4 and TRBJ1-1; 7 positions match TRBD1. Germline V gives CDR1 SGHNT, CDR2 YYREEE (reference sequence). This CDR3 comprises 14 residues. V dropped 5 bases and J dropped 3; count of bases not matched to a gene: 7. The CDR3 region is CASRPQGLDTEAFF. The CDR3 region has the DNA TGTGCCAGCAGACCACAGGGGTTGGACACTGAAGCTTTCTTT.

The chain carries TRBV7-3 and TRBJ2-7; 9 bases align to TRBD1. V lost 6 bases and J lost 2; bases outside the gene matches: 5. Germline-derived CDR1 and CDR2 are SGHTA and FQGTGA. The length of the CDR3 is 14 residues. In DNA form, the CDR3 reads TGTGCCAGCAGTTCCGGGACAGGGACCTACGAGCAGTACTTC. It yields the protein CASSSGTGTYEQYF.

J is TRBJ1-1 and V is TRBV7-6, with D hard to call. The CDR3 has 14 residues. From germline, CDR1 is SGHVS and CDR2 FNYEAQ. Trimming removed 2 bases from V and 3 bases from J, with 10 bases in between. As DNA, the CDR3 is TGTGCCAGCAGCTTAACCCTTGGAGACACTGAAGCTTTCTTT. Its protein product is CASSLTLGDTEAFF.

This clone has only a few counts. The rearrangement uses TRBV4-1 and TRBJ2-3; 8 bases match TRBD2. This CDR3 comprises 17 residues. Germline assignment: CDR1 MGHRA and CDR2 YSYEKL. The V segment lost 0 bases and the J segment 0 bases; nucleotides outside the gene matches: 5. CDR3 sequence reads: CASSQDTSGTSTDTQYF. The DNA for the CDR3 is TGCGCCAGCAGCCAAGACACTAGCGGAACAAGCACAGATACGCAGTATTTT.

The chain has TRBV29-1 and TRBJ2-1; D might be TRBD2 (6 bases). V lost 7 bases and J 7 bases, leaving 11 bases between the germline ends. Germline CDR1 is SQVTM and CDR2 is ANQGSEA. The CDR3 contains 11 residues. The CDR3 loop is CSAERGNEQFF. CDR3 bases: TGCAGCGCCGAACGGGGGAATGAGCAGTTCTTC.

This clone appeared a few times. This rearrangement joins TRBV13 to TRBJ2-1; D is perhaps TRBD1 (5 bases). The germline V gene encodes CDR1 PRHDT and CDR2 FYEKMQ (reference sequence). V gave up 1 base and J gave up 8 bases, with 9 bases separating them. The CDR3 extends over 13 amino acids. The CDR3 here is CASSLAGYDEQFF. The DNA of the CDR3 is TGTGCCAGCAGCTTAGCAGGGTACGATGAGCAGTTCTTC.

Only a few counts were recorded for this clone. The CDR3 DNA is TGTGCCAGCAGCGTAGATAGTTGGTCAAACATTCAGTACTTC. This codes for CASSVDSWSNIQYF. The chain combines TRBV9 with TRBJ2-4; D unclear. V lost 0 bases and J 6 bases, leaving 10 bases between the germline ends. The CDR3 contains 14 residues. The V gene's germline CDR1 is SGDLS and CDR2 YYNGEE. The whole variable domain, filled in from reference TRBV9 and TRBJ2-4, reads DSGVTQTPKHLITATGQRVTLRCSPRSGDLSVYWYQQSLDQGLQFLIQYYNGEERAKGNILERFSAQQFPDLHSELNLSSLELGDSALYFCASSVDSWSNIQYFGAGTRLSVL.

This rearrangement joins TRBV28 to TRBJ2-5; TRBD1 matches 9 bases. V lost 5 bases, J lost 5 bases, and 9 bases stayed unmatched. The CDR3 spans 15 residues. Germline values: CDR1 MDHEN, CDR2 SYDVKM. The chain's CDR3 is CASSNPGQGYETQYF. The CDR3 coding sequence is TGTGCCAGCAGTAACCCGGGACAGGGCTACGAGACCCAGTACTTC.

The CDR3 protein is CASSAPGGGYGYTF. CDR3 DNA: TGTGCCAGCAGCGCCCCGGGGGGCGGCTATGGCTACACCTTC. The rearrangement joins TRBV7-9 to TRBJ1-2, with a weak D call TRBD1 (6 bases). Germline V gene sequence: CDR1 SEHNR, CDR2 FQNEAQ (reference sequence). The CDR3 runs to 14 residues. Trimming took 5 bases from V and 4 from J, leaving 14 bases between them.

The chain combines TRBV25-1 with TRBJ2-1; 13 bases match TRBD2. The CDR3 runs to 15 residues. Trimming removed 6 bases from V and 6 bases from J; junction bases left unmatched: 5. The V gene's germline CDR1 is MGHDK and CDR2 SYGVNS. CDR3 sequence (DNA): TGTGCCAGCAGCCAACTAGCGGGAGGGCCCAATGAGCAGTTCTTC. Its translation is CASSQLAGGPNEQFF.

V gene TRBV10-3 combines with J gene TRBJ2-5; a weak D match, TRBD1 (5 bases). The CDR3 extends over 15 amino acids. Trimming cost V 3 bases and J 5 bases, with 16 bases left between them. Germline values: CDR1 ENHRY, CDR2 SYGVKD. CDR3 nucleotide sequence: TGTGCCATCAGTGATGGCGGACAAAGTCGTGAGACCCAGTACTTC. This translates into CAISDGGQSRETQYF.

This sequence joins TRBV9 and TRBJ2-1; 11 bases match TRBD2. Germline assignment: CDR1 SGDLS and CDR2 YYNGEE. CDR3 size: 15 residues. The V and J ends lost 1 base and 3 bases, in that order; junction bases with no gene match: 0. The CDR3 protein is CASSVTSGSYNEQFF. The DNA for the CDR3 is TGTGCCAGCAGCGTAACTAGCGGGAGCTACAATGAGCAGTTCTTC.

This clone came up a few times. The chain employs TRBV28 and TRBJ2-2, with D possibly TRBD2 on 6 matching bases. The CDR3 spans 16 residues. The ends were cut back, 4 bases at V and 4 bases at J, with 16 bases in the middle. CDR1 is MDHEN and CDR2 is SYDVKM in the germline V gene. For the CDR3, the DNA is TGTGCCAGCAGTTCAGCAGCGGGTACTCCCACCGGGGAGCTGTTTTTT. It specifies CASSSAAGTPTGELFF.

The chain employs TRBV9 and TRBJ2-2, with 9 nucleotides matching TRBD1. V was pared by 0 bases and J by 5 bases, with 11 bases of the junction left unmatched. The CDR3 length is 18 residues. CDR1 and CDR2 from the germline V gene are SGDLS and YYNGEE. The DNA for the CDR3 is TGTGCCAGCAGCGTAGGCCTCCAACAGGGGGCTGAGACCGGGGAGCTGTTTTTT. This encodes CASSVGLQQGAETGELFF.

This clone has just one count. The chain recombines TRBV5-8 with TRBJ2-7; possibly TRBD2 for D (5 bases). Trimming stripped 3 bases from V and 6 bases from J, with 10 bases between. Germline assignment: CDR1 SGHTS and CDR2 YDEGEE. There are 12 residues in the CDR3. This CDR3 is CASSWVGLEQYF. DNA for the CDR3: TGTGCCAGCAGCTGGGTTGGACTCGAGCAGTACTTC.

This clone was picked up one time. The chain employs TRBV19 and TRBJ2-4; TRBD2 is a possible D gene (6 bases). The germline V gene encodes CDR1 LNHDA and CDR2 SQIVND (reference sequence). This CDR3 comprises 16 residues. V was pared by 3 bases and J by 8 bases, with 20 bases between. The CDR3 is CASSMGGRAFVDIQYF. The CDR3 coding sequence is TGTGCCAGTAGTATGGGGGGACGGGCGTTCGTTGACATTCAGTACTTC.

The V call is TRBV19, the J call TRBJ2-1; 9 nucleotides line up with TRBD2. The V and J ends lost 2 bases and 10 bases, in that order; junction bases with no gene match: 0. The CDR3 totals 12 residues. Germline CDR1 LNHDA, CDR2 SQIVND (reference sequence). The CDR3 DNA is TGTGCCAGTAGTATACTAGCGGGAGAGCAGTTCTTC. As protein: CASSILAGEQFF.

The rearrangement uses TRBV7-9 and TRBJ2-7, with 8 bases that match TRBD1. V lost 8 bases to trimming and J lost 4 bases; unmatched junction nucleotides: 1. This CDR3 is built from 11 residues. Looked up from germline, CDR1 is SEHNR and CDR2 is FQNEAQ (reference sequence). The CDR3 region has the DNA TGTGCCAGCCGACAGGGGTACGAGCAGTACTTC. Its translation is CASRQGYEQYF.

The chain recombines TRBV7-8 with TRBJ1-5, with 7 bases fitting TRBD1. CDR3 length: 15 residues. V lost 5 bases and J lost 9; bases outside the gene matches: 13. Per the germline V gene, CDR1 is SGHVS and CDR2 is FQNEAQ. The CDR3 DNA is TGTGCCAGCAGCCCCGGGGCCAGGGGGACGTTGCCCCAGCATTTT. This codes for CASSPGARGTLPQHF.

This clone was found a few times. The V gene is TRBV29-1, the J gene TRBJ2-5; 10 bases line up with TRBD1. CDR1 and CDR2 (germline): SQVTM, ANQGSEA. Trimming at V came to 3 bases and at J to 3 bases, leaving 1 base not matched to a gene. The CDR3 contains 13 residues. The CDR3 nucleotides read TGCAGCGTTGATGGGACAGGGGAAGAGACCCAGTACTTC. Translating gives CSVDGTGEETQYF.

The chain uses TRBV5-4 and TRBJ2-1; 12 nucleotides line up with TRBD1. The CDR3 contains 16 residues. Germline CDR1 SGHNT, CDR2 YYREEE (reference sequence). With 4 bases clipped from V and 7 bases from J, the junction kept 9 bases outside the gene matches. The CDR3 DNA follows: TGTGCCAGCAGCCGTCTCGGGACAGGGGGCAAGAATGAGCAGTTCTTC. This sequence encodes CASSRLGTGGKNEQFF.